Listed here are 22 T cell receptor beta chains from one sample, sequenced in a study of T cells after yellow fever vaccination (dated 2019 in TCRdb). The treatment or condition tag for this specimen amounts to: live attenuated yellow fever vaccine strain. The library relied on 5' RACE. Sequencing was performed on an Illumina NovaSeq 6000. The raw public data were reprocessed by TCRdb itself: fastp quality trimming at Q25, MiXCR clonotype calling, in-frame beta chains only. Rows are combined by CDR3 protein, so each entry shows the most common genes and DNA. Within this sample are about 350,000 distinct CDR3 sequences, with about 4% of them counted one time only. Around 25% of the sample is in the top ten clones. Here the sequenced sample was PBMCs, taken 5 days after the yellow fever booster vaccination. These receptor sequences come from a man between 18 and 35 years old who received the YFV17D yellow fever vaccine.

The chain couples TRBV18 to TRBJ2-5; D ambiguous. There are 14 residues in the CDR3. V lost 3 bases, J lost 5 bases, and 13 bases lay in between. Per the germline V gene, CDR1 is KGHSH and CDR2 is LQKENI. The CDR3: CASSPAAGWETQYF. DNA of the CDR3: TGTGCCAGCTCACCGGCGGCCGGGTGGGAGACCCAGTACTTC.

The chain combines TRBV6-4 with TRBJ2-3; unclear D gene. The CDR3 contains 10 residues. V lost 7 bases and J lost 8, with 7 bases in between. Per germline, CDR1 MRHNA and CDR2 SNTAGT. This CDR3 is CASKTSTQYF. CDR3 bases: TGTGCCAGCAAAACCAGTACGCAGTATTTT.

This clonotype was recorded at least ten times. V usage is TRBV7-2 and J usage is TRBJ2-7, with TRBD1 as a possible D gene (6 bases). The germline V gene encodes CDR1 SGHTA and CDR2 FQGNSA. The CDR3 runs 13 residues. V was pared by 5 bases and J by 7 bases, with 15 bases between. The CDR3: CASSPNRVQEQYF. CDR3 in DNA: TGTGCCAGCAGCCCCAACAGGGTGCAAGAGCAGTACTTC.

The chain carries TRBV6-5 and TRBJ2-3, with TRBD2 matching over 9 bases. J gave up 4 bases and V 5 bases, and 4 bases lay outside the gene matches. Germline CDR1 and CDR2: MNHEY and SVGAGI. This CDR3 region has 14 residues. This CDR3 is CASSMRGGPDTQYF. CDR3 DNA: TGTGCCAGCAGTATGCGGGGGGGCCCAGATACGCAGTATTTT.

This clonotype was seen repeatedly, ten times or more. This sequence joins TRBV5-1 and TRBJ2-3; 7 bases are shared with TRBD2. The CDR3 loop spans 16 amino acids. V lost 4 bases and J lost 4; bases outside the gene matches: 12. Germline loops: CDR1 SGHRS, CDR2 YFSETQ. The CDR3 bases are TGCGCCAGCAGCCCGTTATCGAGCGGGGTCCCAGATACGCAGTATTTT. Translation: CASSPLSSGVPDTQYF.

In its sample, this clonotype was seen many times. The chain has TRBV6-2 or TRBV6-3 and TRBJ2-7; tentatively, D is TRBD2 (5 bases). CDR3 length: 16 amino acids. V shed 0 bases and J shed 2 bases, with 14 bases lying between them. The germline CDR1 and CDR2 sequences are MNHEY and SVGEGT. The CDR3 sequence is CASSYSPALGAYEQYV. The CDR3 DNA is TGTGCCAGCAGTTACTCCCCTGCTCTGGGAGCCTACGAGCAGTACGTC.

V gene TRBV20-1 combines with J gene TRBJ2-3; 11 bases are a match to TRBD2. There are 17 residues in the CDR3. Losses at the gene ends were 1 base for V and 5 bases for J; bases not matched to a gene: 11. CDR1 is DFQATT and CDR2 is SNEGSKA in the germline V gene (reference sequence). This CDR3 reads CSARGLVAGGQIDTQYF. For the CDR3, the DNA is TGCAGTGCTAGAGGATTGGTAGCGGGGGGGCAGATAGATACGCAGTATTTT.

This clonotype was seen only a few times. The V and J genes are TRBV30 and TRBJ2-5; 8 nucleotides line up with TRBD1. Germline lookup yields CDR1 GTSNPN and CDR2 SVGIG (reference sequence). V was clipped by 2 bases and J by 2 bases; unmatched bases: 4. The CDR3 is 14 amino acids. The CDR3 loop reads CAWSPRTGQETQYF. The CDR3 nucleotides read TGTGCCTGGAGTCCTCGGACAGGGCAAGAGACCCAGTACTTC.

V is TRBV6-1 and J is TRBJ1-3, with unresolved D. CDR3 length: 12 amino acids. The V end was cut by 7 bases, the J end by 2 bases, with 6 bases between. Germline V lookup: CDR1 MNHNS, CDR2 SASEGT. CDR3 loop: CASKGPGNTIYF. CDR3 DNA sequence: TGTGCCAGCAAAGGGCCTGGAAACACCATATATTTT.

This clonotype has a count of ten or more. The V call is TRBV7-9, the J call TRBJ2-7, with D possibly being TRBD1 or TRBD2 (5 bases each). The germline gives CDR1 SEHNR, CDR2 FQNEAQ (reference sequence). The CDR3 is 13 amino acids. The germline V and J ends were trimmed by 8 bases and 2 bases, with 13 bases remaining between them. This CDR3 is CASAFGGAYEQYF. CDR3 in DNA: TGTGCCAGCGCGTTTGGGGGAGCCTACGAGCAGTACTTC.

The sample holds many counts of this clonotype. J is TRBJ2-3 and V is TRBV4-2, with 11 bases identical to TRBD2. Germline V lookup: CDR1 LGHNA, CDR2 YNFKEQ. J lost 3 bases, V lost 1 base, and 3 bases had no gene match. The CDR3 length is 16 residues. Written as DNA, the CDR3 is TGTGCCAGCAGCCAAGGCGTAGCGGGGGGGACAGATACGCAGTATTTT. Translation: CASSQGVAGGTDTQYF.

This clonotype was observed a handful of times. The chain has TRBV18 and TRBJ1-6; D is unclear. The germline V and J ends were trimmed by 0 bases and 9 bases, with 12 bases remaining between them. This CDR3 comprises 15 residues. Germline CDR1 is KGHSH and CDR2 is LQKENI. The CDR3 bases are TGTGCCAGCTCACCACCGGAGGGCCCGGCTTCACCCCTCCACTTT. This gives the protein CASSPPEGPASPLHF.

This clonotype was seen repeatedly, ten times or more. The chain joins TRBV5-1 to TRBJ2-7; weak D call: TRBD1 (6 bases). The CDR3 contains 14 residues. V lost 1 base and J lost 2, with 10 bases in between. Germline CDR1 is SGHRS and CDR2 is YFSETQ. CDR3: CASSLRTETYEQYF. DNA of the CDR3: TGCGCCAGCAGCTTGCGGACAGAGACCTACGAGCAGTACTTC.

This clonotype was detected a few times. The gene calls are TRBV20-1 and TRBJ1-2, with no clear D. The germline V and J ends were trimmed by 7 bases and 2 bases, with 11 bases remaining between them. Germline V gene sequence: CDR1 DFQATT, CDR2 SNEGSKA (reference sequence). There are 12 residues in the CDR3. CDR3 sequence (DNA): TGCAGTGTCCTGATACTAAACTATGGCTACACCTTC. The encoded protein is CSVLILNYGYTF.

The chain carries TRBV19 and TRBJ1-1; TRBD1 might be the D (5 bases). The CDR3 is 14 residues long. Germline CDR1 LNHDA, CDR2 SQIVND (reference sequence). Trimming took 0 bases from V and 5 from J, leaving 10 bases between them. Written as DNA, the CDR3 is TGTGCCAGTAGTATAGATAGGGGCGGAACTGAAGCTTTCTTT. This codes for CASSIDRGGTEAFF.

This sequence joins TRBV6-2 or TRBV6-3 and TRBJ2-3; D may be TRBD2 (5 bases). Trimming took 6 bases from V and 2 from J, leaving 15 bases between them. CDR1 and CDR2 from the germline V gene are MNHEY and SVGEGT. This CDR3 has 15 residues. CDR3 nucleotide sequence: TGTGCCAGCAGCCAGGACTTTTCCATCACAGATACGCAGTATTTT. Translation: CASSQDFSITDTQYF.

This clonotype was observed a few times. The CDR3 reads CASSYLTGGISGANVLTF. The CDR3 bases are TGTGCCAGCAGTTACTTGACAGGGGGGATTTCTGGGGCCAACGTCCTGACTTTC. This chain links TRBV6-5 with TRBJ2-6, with TRBD1 matching 9 bases. The germline V gene has CDR1 MNHEY and CDR2 SVGAGI. With 1 base clipped from V and 1 base from J, the junction kept 5 bases outside the gene matches. The CDR3 length is 18 residues.

There are a few counts of this clonotype. This CDR3 reads CASSYLQAGEQFF. The CDR3 nucleotides read TGTGCCAGCAGTTATCTCCAAGCGGGTGAGCAGTTCTTC. The rearrangement uses TRBV6-5 and TRBJ2-1; tentative D call: TRBD2 (6 bases). V was clipped by 3 bases and J by 9 bases, with 12 bases between them. Germline values: CDR1 MNHEY, CDR2 SVGAGI. The CDR3 covers 13 residues.

This chain links TRBV7-2 with TRBJ2-2; the D gene is possibly TRBD2 (5 bases). V gave up 3 bases and J gave up 6 bases, with 11 bases separating them. CDR1 and CDR2 (germline): SGHTA, FQGNSA. The CDR3 totals 14 residues. CDR3 residues: CASSFSPAAGELFF. Written as DNA, the CDR3 is TGTGCCAGCAGCTTCAGCCCAGCGGCCGGGGAGCTGTTTTTT. Full variable domain (remainder filled in from reference TRBV7-2 and TRBJ2-2): GAGVSQSPSNKVTEKGKDVELRCDPISGHTALYWYRQSLGQGLEFLIYFQGNSAPDKSGLPSDRFSAERTGGSVSTLTIQRTQQEDSAVYLCASSFSPAAGELFFGEGSRLTVL.

This clonotype was detected ten times or more. The chain is built from TRBV15 and TRBJ2-1; 9 bases align to TRBD1. This CDR3 contains 15 residues. Trimming removed 3 bases from V and 5 bases from J; junction bases left unmatched: 5. Germline V gene data show CDR1 as LNHNV and CDR2 as YYDKDF (reference sequence). The CDR3 DNA follows: TGTGCCACCAGCAGCCGGGACAGGGCCAACAATGAGCAGTTCTTC. Protein: CATSSRDRANNEQFF.

The CDR3 bases are TGTGCCAGCAGCTTCGTCTCCAAGGCCGGCGAGCAGTACGTC. Its protein product is CASSFVSKAGEQYV. The gene calls are TRBV13 and TRBJ2-7, with D hard to call. CDR3 length: 14 amino acids. V was cut by 3 bases and J by 6 bases, with 15 bases left in between. From germline, CDR1 is PRHDT and CDR2 FYEKMQ (reference sequence).

The J gene is TRBJ2-1, the V gene TRBV12-3 or TRBV12-4; D might be TRBD2 (6 bases). The CDR3 runs 14 residues. V lost 6 bases to trimming and J lost 10 bases, with 19 bases between them. The CDR3 spells CASSLPDALAEQFF. In DNA form, the CDR3 reads TGTGCCAGCAGCCTCCCGGACGCCCTAGCGGAGCAGTTCTTC.